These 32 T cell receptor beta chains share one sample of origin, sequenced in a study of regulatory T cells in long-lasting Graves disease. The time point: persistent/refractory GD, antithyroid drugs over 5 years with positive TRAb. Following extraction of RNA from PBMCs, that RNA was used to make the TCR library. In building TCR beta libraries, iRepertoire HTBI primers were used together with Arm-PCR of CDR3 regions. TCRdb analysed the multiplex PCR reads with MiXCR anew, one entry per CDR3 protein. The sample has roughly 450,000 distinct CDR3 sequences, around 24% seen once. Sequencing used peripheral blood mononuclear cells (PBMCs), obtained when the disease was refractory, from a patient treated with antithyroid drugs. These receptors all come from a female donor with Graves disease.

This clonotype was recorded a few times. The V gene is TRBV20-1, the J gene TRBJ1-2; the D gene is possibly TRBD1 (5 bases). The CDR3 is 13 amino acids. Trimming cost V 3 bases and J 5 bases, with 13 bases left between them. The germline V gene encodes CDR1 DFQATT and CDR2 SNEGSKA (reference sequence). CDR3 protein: CSASGWRGYGYTF. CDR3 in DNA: TGCAGTGCTAGTGGATGGCGGGGGTATGGCTACACCTTC.

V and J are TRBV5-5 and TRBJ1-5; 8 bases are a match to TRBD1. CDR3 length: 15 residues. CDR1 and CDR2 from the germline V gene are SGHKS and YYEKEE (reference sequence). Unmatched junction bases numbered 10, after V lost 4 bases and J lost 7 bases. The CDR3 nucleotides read TGTGCCAGCAGCACGTCGGACAGGGTCGACCAGCCCCAGCATTTT. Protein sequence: CASSTSDRVDQPQHF.

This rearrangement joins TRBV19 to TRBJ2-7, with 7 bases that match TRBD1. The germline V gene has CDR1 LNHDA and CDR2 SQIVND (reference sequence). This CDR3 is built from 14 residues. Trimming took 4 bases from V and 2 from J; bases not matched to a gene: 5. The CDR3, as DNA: TGTGCCAGTAGTAGAGGGGGCGACGCCTACGAGCAGTACTTC. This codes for CASSRGGDAYEQYF.

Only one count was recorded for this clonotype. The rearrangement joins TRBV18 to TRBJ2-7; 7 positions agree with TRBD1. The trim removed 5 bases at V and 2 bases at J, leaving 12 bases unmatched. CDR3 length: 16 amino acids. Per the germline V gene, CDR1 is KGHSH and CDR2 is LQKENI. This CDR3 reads CASSAKGTVQTYEQYF. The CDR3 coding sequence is TGTGCCAGCTCAGCGAAGGGGACAGTACAAACCTACGAGCAGTACTTC.

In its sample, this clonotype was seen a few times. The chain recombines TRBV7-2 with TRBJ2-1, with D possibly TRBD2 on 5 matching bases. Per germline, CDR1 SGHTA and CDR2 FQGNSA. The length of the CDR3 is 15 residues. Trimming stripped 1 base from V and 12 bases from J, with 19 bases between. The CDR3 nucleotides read TGTGCCAGCAGCTTAGGACTGGCGGGCCTCCACGTGCAGTTCTTC. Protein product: CASSLGLAGLHVQFF.

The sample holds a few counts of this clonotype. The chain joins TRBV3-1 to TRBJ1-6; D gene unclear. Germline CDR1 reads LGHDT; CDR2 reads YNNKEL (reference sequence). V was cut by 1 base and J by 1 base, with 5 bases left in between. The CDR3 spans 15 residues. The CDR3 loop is CASSQVWSYNSPLHF. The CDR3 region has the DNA TGTGCCAGCAGCCAAGTATGGTCCTATAATTCACCCCTCCACTTT.

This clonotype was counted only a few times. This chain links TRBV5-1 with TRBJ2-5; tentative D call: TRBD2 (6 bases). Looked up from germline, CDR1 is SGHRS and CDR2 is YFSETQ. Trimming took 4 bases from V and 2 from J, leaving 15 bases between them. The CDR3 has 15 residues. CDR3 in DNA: TGCGCCAGCAGCGCCATCGGGACTTTTCAAGAGACCCAGTACTTC. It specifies CASSAIGTFQETQYF.

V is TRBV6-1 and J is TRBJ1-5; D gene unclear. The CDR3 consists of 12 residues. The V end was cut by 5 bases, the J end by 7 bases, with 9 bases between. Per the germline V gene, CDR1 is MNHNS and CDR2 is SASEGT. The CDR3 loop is CASSPPSQPQHF. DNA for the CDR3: TGTGCCAGCAGTCCGCCTTCCCAGCCCCAGCATTTT.

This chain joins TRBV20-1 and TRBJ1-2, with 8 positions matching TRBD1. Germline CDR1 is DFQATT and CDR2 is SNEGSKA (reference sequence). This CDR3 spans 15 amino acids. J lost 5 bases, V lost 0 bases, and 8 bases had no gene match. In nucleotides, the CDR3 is TGCAGTGCTAGAGATCTCGGGACAGGTCATTATGGCTACACCTTC. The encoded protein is CSARDLGTGHYGYTF.

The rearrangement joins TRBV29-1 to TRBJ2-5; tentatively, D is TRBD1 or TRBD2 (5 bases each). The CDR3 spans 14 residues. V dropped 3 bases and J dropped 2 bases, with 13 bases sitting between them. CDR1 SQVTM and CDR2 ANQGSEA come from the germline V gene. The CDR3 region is CSVELVGEQETQYF. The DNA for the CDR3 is TGCAGCGTTGAGTTGGTGGGGGAGCAAGAGACCCAGTACTTC.

In DNA form, the CDR3 reads TGTGCCAGCAGCTTGGTCCGTGAAGCTTTCTTT. As protein: CASSLVREAFF. This rearrangement joins TRBV5-5 to TRBJ1-1; D call uncertain. Germline loops: CDR1 SGHKS, CDR2 YYEKEE (reference sequence). The V and J ends lost 0 bases and 7 bases respectively, with 4 bases between them. This CDR3 is built from 11 residues.

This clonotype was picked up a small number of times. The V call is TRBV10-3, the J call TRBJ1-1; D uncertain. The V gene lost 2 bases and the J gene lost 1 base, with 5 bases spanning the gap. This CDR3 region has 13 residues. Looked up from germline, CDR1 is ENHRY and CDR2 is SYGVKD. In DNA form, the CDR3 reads TGTGCCATCAGTGAGCCGGGGAACACTGAAGCTTTCTTT. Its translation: CAISEPGNTEAFF.

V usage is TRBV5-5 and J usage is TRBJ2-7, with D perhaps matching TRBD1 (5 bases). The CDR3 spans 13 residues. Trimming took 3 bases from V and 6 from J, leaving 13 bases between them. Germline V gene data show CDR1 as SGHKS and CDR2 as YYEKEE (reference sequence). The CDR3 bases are TGTGCCAGCAGCTGGATGCAGGGTGGCGAGCAGTACTTC. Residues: CASSWMQGGEQYF.

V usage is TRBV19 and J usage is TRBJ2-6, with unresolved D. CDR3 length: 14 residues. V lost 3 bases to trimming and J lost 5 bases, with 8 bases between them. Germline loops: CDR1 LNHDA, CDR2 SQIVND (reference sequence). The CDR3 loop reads CASSIVVWANVLTF. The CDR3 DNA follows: TGTGCCAGTAGTATCGTCGTTTGGGCCAACGTCCTGACTTTC.

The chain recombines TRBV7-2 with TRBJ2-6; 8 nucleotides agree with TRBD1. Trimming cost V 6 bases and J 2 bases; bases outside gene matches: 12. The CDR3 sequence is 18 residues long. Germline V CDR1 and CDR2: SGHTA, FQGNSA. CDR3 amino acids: CASSRTGTGVAGANVLTF. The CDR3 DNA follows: TGTGCCAGCAGTCGTACCGGGACAGGAGTAGCTGGGGCCAACGTCCTGACTTTC.

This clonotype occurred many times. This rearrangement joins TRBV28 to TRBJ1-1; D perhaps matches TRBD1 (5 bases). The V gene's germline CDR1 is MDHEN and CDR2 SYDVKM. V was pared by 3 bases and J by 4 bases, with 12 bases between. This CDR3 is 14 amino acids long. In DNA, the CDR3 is TGTGCCAGCAGTTTCGACAGTCGGAGCACTGAAGCTTTCTTT. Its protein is CASSFDSRSTEAFF.

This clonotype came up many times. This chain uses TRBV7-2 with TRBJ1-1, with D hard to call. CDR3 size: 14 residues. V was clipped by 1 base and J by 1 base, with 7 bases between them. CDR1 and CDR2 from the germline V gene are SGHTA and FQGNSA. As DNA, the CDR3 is TGTGCCAGCAGCTTAGGGAGATCGAACACTGAAGCTTTCTTT. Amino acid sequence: CASSLGRSNTEAFF.

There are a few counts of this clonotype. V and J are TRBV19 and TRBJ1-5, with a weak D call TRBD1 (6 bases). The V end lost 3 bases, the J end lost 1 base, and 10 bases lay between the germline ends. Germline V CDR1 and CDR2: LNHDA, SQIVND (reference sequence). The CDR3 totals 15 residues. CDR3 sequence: CASSILGGSNQPQHF. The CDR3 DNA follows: TGTGCCAGTAGTATTCTGGGGGGCAGCAATCAGCCCCAGCATTTT.

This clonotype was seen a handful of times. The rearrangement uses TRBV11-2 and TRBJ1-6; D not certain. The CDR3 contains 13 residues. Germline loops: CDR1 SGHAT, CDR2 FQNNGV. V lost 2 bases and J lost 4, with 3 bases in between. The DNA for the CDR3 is TGTGCCAGCAGCTTACCATATAATTCACCCCTCCACTTT. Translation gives CASSLPYNSPLHF.

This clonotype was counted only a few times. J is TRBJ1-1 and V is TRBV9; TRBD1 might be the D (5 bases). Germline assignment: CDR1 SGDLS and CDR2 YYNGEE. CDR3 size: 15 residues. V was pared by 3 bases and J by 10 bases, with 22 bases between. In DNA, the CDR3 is TGTGCCAGCAGCGGCCCGGGGGGATCATCATCAGGAGCTTTCTTT. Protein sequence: CASSGPGGSSSGAFF.

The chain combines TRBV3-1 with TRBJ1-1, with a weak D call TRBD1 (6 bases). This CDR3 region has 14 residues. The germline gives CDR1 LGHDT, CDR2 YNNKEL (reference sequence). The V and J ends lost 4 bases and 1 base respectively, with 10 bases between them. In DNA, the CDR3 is TGTGCCAGCAGCCCGATACAGGGGAACACTGAAGCTTTCTTT. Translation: CASSPIQGNTEAFF.

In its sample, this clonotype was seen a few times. In DNA, the CDR3 is TGTGCCAGCAGCTTGGGGGGACAGCCTTACGGCTACACCTTC. It encodes CASSLGGQPYGYTF. The chain couples TRBV5-5 to TRBJ1-2; 7 positions agree with TRBD1. Germline trimming cut 0 bases from V and 8 bases from J; bases unmatched to any gene: 7. The CDR3 runs 14 residues. CDR1 and CDR2 (germline): SGHKS, YYEKEE (reference sequence).

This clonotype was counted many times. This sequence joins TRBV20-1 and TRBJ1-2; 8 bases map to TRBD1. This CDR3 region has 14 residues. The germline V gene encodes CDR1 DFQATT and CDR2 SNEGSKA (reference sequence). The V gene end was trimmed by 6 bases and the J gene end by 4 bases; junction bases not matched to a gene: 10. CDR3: CSAHTTGTGYGYTF. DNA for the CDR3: TGCAGTGCGCATACCACCGGGACAGGCTATGGCTACACCTTC.

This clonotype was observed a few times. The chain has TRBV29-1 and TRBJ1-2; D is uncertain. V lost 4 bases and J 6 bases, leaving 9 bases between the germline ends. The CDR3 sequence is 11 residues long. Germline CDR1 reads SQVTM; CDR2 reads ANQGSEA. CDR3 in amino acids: CSVALVHGYTF. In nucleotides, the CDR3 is TGCAGCGTTGCCCTCGTCCATGGCTACACCTTC.

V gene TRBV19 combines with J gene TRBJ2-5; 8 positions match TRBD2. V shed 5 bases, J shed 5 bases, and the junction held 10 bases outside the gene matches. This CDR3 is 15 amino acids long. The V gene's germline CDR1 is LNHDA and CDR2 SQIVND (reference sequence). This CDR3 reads CASSDTSGKSETQYF. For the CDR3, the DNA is TGTGCCAGTAGTGATACTAGCGGAAAAAGCGAGACCCAGTACTTC.

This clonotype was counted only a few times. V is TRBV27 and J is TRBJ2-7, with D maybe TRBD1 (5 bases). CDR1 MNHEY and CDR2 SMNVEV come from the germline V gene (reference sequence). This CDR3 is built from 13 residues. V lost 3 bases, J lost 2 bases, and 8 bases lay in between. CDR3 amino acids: CASSFDRTYEQYF. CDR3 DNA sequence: TGTGCCAGCAGTTTTGACAGAACCTACGAGCAGTACTTC.

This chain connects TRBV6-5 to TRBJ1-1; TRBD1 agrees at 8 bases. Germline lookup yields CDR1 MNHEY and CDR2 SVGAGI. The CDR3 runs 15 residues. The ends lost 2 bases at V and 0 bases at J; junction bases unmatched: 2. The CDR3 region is CASSYDRGMNTEAFF. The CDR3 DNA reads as TGTGCCAGCAGTTACGACAGGGGTATGAACACTGAAGCTTTCTTT.

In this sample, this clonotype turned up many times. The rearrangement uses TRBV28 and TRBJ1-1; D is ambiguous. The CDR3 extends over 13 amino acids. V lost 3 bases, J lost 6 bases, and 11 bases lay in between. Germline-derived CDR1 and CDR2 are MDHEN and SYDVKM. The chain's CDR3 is CASSLSRAPEAFF. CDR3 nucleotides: TGTGCCAGCAGTTTGTCGAGGGCCCCTGAAGCTTTCTTT.

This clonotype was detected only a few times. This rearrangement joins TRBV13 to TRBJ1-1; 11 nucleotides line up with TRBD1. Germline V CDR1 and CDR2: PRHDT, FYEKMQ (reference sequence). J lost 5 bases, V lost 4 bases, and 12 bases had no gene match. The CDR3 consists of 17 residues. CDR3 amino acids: CASSSMDRGRLGTEAFF. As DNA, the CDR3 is TGTGCCAGCAGCTCAATGGACAGGGGGCGGCTGGGGACTGAAGCTTTCTTT. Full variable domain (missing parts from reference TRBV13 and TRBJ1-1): AAGVIQSPRHLIKEKRETATLKCYPIPRHDTVYWYQQGPGQDPQFLISFYEKMQSDKGSIPDRFSAQQFSDYHSELNMSSLELGDSALYFCASSSMDRGRLGTEAFFGQGTRLTVV.

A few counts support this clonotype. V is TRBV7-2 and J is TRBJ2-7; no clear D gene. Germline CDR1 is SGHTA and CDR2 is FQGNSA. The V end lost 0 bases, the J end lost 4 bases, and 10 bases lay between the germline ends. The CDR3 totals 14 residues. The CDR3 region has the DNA TGTGCCAGCAGCTTAGCGTCCAGAGTTTACGAGCAGTACTTC. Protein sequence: CASSLASRVYEQYF.

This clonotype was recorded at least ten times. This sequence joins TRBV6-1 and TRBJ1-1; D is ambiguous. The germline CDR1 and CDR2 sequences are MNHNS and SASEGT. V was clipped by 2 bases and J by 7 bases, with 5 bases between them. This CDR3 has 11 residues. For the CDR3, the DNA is TGTGCCAGCAGTGAAAAGATTGAAGCTTTCTTT. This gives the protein CASSEKIEAFF.

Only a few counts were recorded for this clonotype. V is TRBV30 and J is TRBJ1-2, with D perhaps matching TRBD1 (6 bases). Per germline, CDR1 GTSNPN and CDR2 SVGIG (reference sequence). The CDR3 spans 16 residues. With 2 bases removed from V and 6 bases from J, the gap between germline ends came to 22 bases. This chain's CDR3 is CAWSPSGQGYLDGYTF. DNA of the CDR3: TGTGCCTGGAGTCCCTCCGGGCAGGGGTATTTGGATGGCTACACCTTC.